The 27 T cell receptor beta chains given below trace back to one sample, sequenced in a study of identical twins. Each CDR3 protein gets one entry after TCRdb re-called the 5' RACE reads with MiXCR. The table records just over 450,000 distinct CDR3 sequences, around 14% of them present only once. This sample also appeared in a second study, on yellow fever vaccine responses in identical twins.

Sequenced sample: CD4+ T cells sorted from blood. The source of these receptors is a woman aged 18-29 years in good health.

This clonotype was counted ten times or more. The chain joins TRBV12-3 or TRBV12-4 to TRBJ2-5; maybe TRBD2 (6 bases). Trimming removed 7 bases from V and 2 bases from J, with 17 bases in between. The CDR3 has 15 residues. The CDR3 DNA reads TGTGCCAGCAAGACGAAGGCGGGGACGCAAGAGACCCAGTACTTC. Translated: CASKTKAGTQETQYF.

The gene calls are TRBV20-1 and TRBJ2-1, with 7 bases fitting TRBD1. Germline assignment: CDR1 DFQATT and CDR2 SNEGSKA (reference sequence). The CDR3 runs 15 residues. Unmatched junction bases numbered 4, after V lost 0 bases and J lost 2 bases. The DNA for the CDR3 is TGCAGTGCTAGAGATCCACAGGGGACCTACAATGAGCAGTTCTTC. Residues: CSARDPQGTYNEQFF.

The chain is built from TRBV12-3 or TRBV12-4 and TRBJ2-7, with TRBD1 matching 10 bases. V was pared by 7 bases and J by 7 bases, with 13 bases of the junction left unmatched. This CDR3 is built from 15 residues. Written as DNA, the CDR3 is TGTGCCAGCACCAGATCCGGGACAGGGGTCTTGGAGCAGTACTTC. Residues: CASTRSGTGVLEQYF.

V usage is TRBV29-1 and J usage is TRBJ2-3; 10 bases line up with TRBD1. The CDR3 is 15 residues long. Trimming took 6 bases from V and 1 from J; bases not matched to a gene: 7. Germline CDR1 SQVTM, CDR2 ANQGSEA. CDR3 in DNA: TGCAGCGTGGTTAAAGGGACAGGGGGCACAGATACGCAGTATTTT. Amino acid sequence: CSVVKGTGGTDTQYF.

V is TRBV24-1 and J is TRBJ2-1; no clear D. Trimming removed 3 bases from V and 9 bases from J, with 20 bases in between. Germline lookup yields CDR1 KGHDR and CDR2 SFDVKD. The CDR3 loop spans 16 amino acids. The CDR3 DNA reads as TGTGCCACCAGTGATGTCATAGCCCCCGGCCTCGGTGAGCAGTTCTTC. This sequence encodes CATSDVIAPGLGEQFF.

This chain joins TRBV2 and TRBJ2-3; no firm D call. Trimming stripped 8 bases from V and 4 bases from J, with 19 bases between. Germline V gene data show CDR1 as SNHLY and CDR2 as FYNNEI. The CDR3 length is 15 residues. The CDR3 region is CASVPWEVGPDTQYF. CDR3 nucleotide sequence: TGTGCCAGCGTGCCTTGGGAAGTGGGCCCAGATACGCAGTATTTT.

This clonotype was recorded many times. The chain uses TRBV7-9 and TRBJ1-3, with unresolved D. Trimming shortened V by 4 bases and J by 0 bases, and 7 bases separated the two germline ends. There are 14 residues in the CDR3. Germline V gene sequence: CDR1 SEHNR, CDR2 FQNEAQ (reference sequence). The DNA of the CDR3 is TGTGCCAGCAGCTCGGGGAGCTCTGGAAACACCATATATTTT. This codes for CASSSGSSGNTIYF.

This clonotype was seen at least ten times. The rearrangement links TRBV7-8 to TRBJ2-4, with TRBD2 matching over 11 bases. The CDR3 is 19 amino acids. Germline-derived CDR1 and CDR2 are SGHVS and FQNEAQ. The V segment lost 5 bases and the J segment 0 bases; nucleotides outside the gene matches: 12. The CDR3 DNA reads TGTGCCAGCAGCCGAGAACGGACTAGCGGGTCGGTAGCCAAAAACATTCAGTACTTC. Translated, it gives CASSRERTSGSVAKNIQYF.

The chain recombines TRBV6-2 or TRBV6-3 with TRBJ2-7, with 10 bases aligning to TRBD2. Germline assignment: CDR1 MNHEY and CDR2 SVGEGT. J was trimmed by 6 bases and V by 6 bases; bases with no gene match: 8. The CDR3 length is 14 residues. The CDR3 protein is CASSRPGLATEQYF. CDR3 bases: TGTGCCAGCAGCCGACCGGGACTAGCGACCGAGCAGTACTTC.

This clonotype was observed a handful of times. CDR3: CASSGGQIGSYEQYF. CDR3 DNA: TGTGCCAGCAGCGGGGGCCAGATCGGCTCCTACGAGCAGTACTTC. The chain links TRBV28 to TRBJ2-7; TRBD1 or TRBD2 may be the D gene (6 bases each). The CDR3 runs 15 residues. The germline gives CDR1 MDHEN, CDR2 SYDVKM. V was shortened by 6 bases and J by 0 bases, with 15 bases between the two germline ends. Complete variable domain (other parts from reference TRBV28 and TRBJ2-7): DVKVTQSSRYLVKRTGEKVFLECVQDMDHENMFWYRQDPGLGLRLIYFSYDVKMKEKGDIPEGYSVSREKKERFSLILESASTNQTSMYLCASSGGQIGSYEQYFGPGTRLTVT.

V and J are TRBV12-3 or TRBV12-4 and TRBJ1-5, with D perhaps matching TRBD1 (6 bases). The CDR3 is 14 residues long. V shed 4 bases and J shed 6 bases, with 13 bases lying between them. CDR3 DNA: TGTGCCAGCAGTTCCTTGGGGGCTGGTCAGCCCCAGCATTTT. The encoded protein is CASSSLGAGQPQHF.

J is TRBJ2-3 and V is TRBV29-1; D possibly corresponds to TRBD2 (6 bases). Per the germline V gene, CDR1 is SQVTM and CDR2 is ANQGSEA. This CDR3 is built from 11 residues. V shed 8 bases and J shed 6 bases, with 12 bases lying between them. The CDR3 bases are TGCAGCTCGCTTGGGGGGGATACGCAGTATTTT. This codes for CSSLGGDTQYF.

The J gene is TRBJ2-1, the V gene TRBV5-1; 7 bases match TRBD2. The V gene end was trimmed by 0 bases and the J gene end by 4 bases; junction bases not matched to a gene: 7. The CDR3 extends over 16 amino acids. The germline V gene encodes CDR1 SGHRS and CDR2 YFSETQ. CDR3: CASSLGLADRYNEQFF. The CDR3 nucleotides are TGCGCCAGCAGCTTGGGGCTAGCGGACCGATACAATGAGCAGTTCTTC.

This clonotype turned up a few times. This chain connects TRBV21-1 to TRBJ2-1; the listed D gene, TRBD1, was not tested against the DNA. TRBV21-1 is deemed a pseudogene. The CDR3 sequence is 19 residues long. In nucleotides, the CDR3 is TGTGCCAGCCCAAAAACAAAGACAGCCGGACAGGGGGCCGGGATCGTGCAGTTCTTC. It translates to CASPKTKTAGQGAGIVQFF.

The chain carries TRBV27 and TRBJ2-3, with a weak D call TRBD1 (7 bases). V was shortened by 5 bases and J by 11 bases, with 14 bases between the two germline ends. From germline, CDR1 is MNHEY and CDR2 SMNVEV (reference sequence). CDR3 length: 12 amino acids. CDR3 coding DNA: TGTGCCAGCAGTACGACAGGGAGGAGGCAGTATTTT. It is translated as CASSTTGRRQYF.

This chain links TRBV11-1 with TRBJ2-7; D may match TRBD1 or TRBD2 (5 bases each). Germline CDR1 and CDR2: SGHAT and FQDESV (reference sequence). There are 19 residues in the CDR3. V was pared by 1 base and J by 2 bases, with 24 bases between. CDR3 in DNA: TGTGCCAGCAGCTTAGTCTTTGGTTCTCTACGGGACGTAGCCTACGAGCAGTACTTC. Its protein is CASSLVFGSLRDVAYEQYF. The variable domain in full, with the rest retrieved from reference TRBV11-1 and TRBJ2-7, is EAEVAQSPRYKITEKSQAVAFWCDPISGHATLYWYRQILGQGPELLVQFQDESVVDDSQLPKDRFSAERLKGVDSTLKIQPAELGDSAMYLCASSLVFGSLRDVAYEQYFGPGTRLTVT.

This clonotype was recorded a few times. The rearrangement links TRBV6-2 or TRBV6-3 to TRBJ2-3, with TRBD2 matching 12 bases. CDR1 MNHEY and CDR2 SVGEGT come from the germline V gene. This CDR3 has 16 amino acids. Unmatched junction bases numbered 8, after V lost 6 bases and J lost 4 bases. The CDR3 protein is CASSRRTSGISDTQYF. In nucleotides, the CDR3 is TGTGCCAGCAGCCGGAGGACTAGCGGGATCTCAGATACGCAGTATTTT.

The table lists this clonotype with a few counts. The chain links TRBV29-1 to TRBJ2-1, with D hard to call. Between the trimmed V and J ends, which lost 6 bases and 5 bases, there was a span of 11 bases. Germline V gene sequence: CDR1 SQVTM, CDR2 ANQGSEA. The CDR3 totals 12 residues. The CDR3 spells CSVDRADNEQFF. CDR3 nucleotides: TGCAGCGTCGACCGGGCCGACAATGAGCAGTTCTTC.

The gene calls are TRBV7-9 and TRBJ2-7; 10 nucleotides line up with TRBD2. The CDR3 contains 14 residues. Germline CDR1 SEHNR, CDR2 FQNEAQ (reference sequence). The V segment lost 6 bases and the J segment 2 bases; nucleotides outside the gene matches: 4. The CDR3 coding sequence is TGTGCCAGCAGACCTAGCGGGAGTACCTACGAGCAGTACTTC. Protein product: CASRPSGSTYEQYF.

In this sample, this clonotype turned up many times. This CDR3 is CASSQEPSGGPHNEQFF. CDR3 DNA sequence: TGCGCCAGCAGCCAAGAGCCCAGTGGGGGCCCACACAATGAGCAGTTCTTC. The chain employs TRBV4-1 and TRBJ2-1; TRBD1 is a possible D gene (6 bases). The ends were cut back, 0 bases at V and 5 bases at J, with 17 bases in the middle. The CDR3 has 17 residues. Germline CDR1 and CDR2: MGHRA and YSYEKL.

The sample holds a few counts of this clonotype. The V gene is TRBV3-1, the J gene TRBJ2-2; D is ambiguous. The CDR3 consists of 17 residues. V lost 1 base and J 0 bases, leaving 12 bases between the germline ends. Germline assignment: CDR1 LGHDT and CDR2 YNNKEL (reference sequence). CDR3 nucleotide sequence: TGTGCCAGCAGCCAAGTTACTCCAGTATCGAACACCGGGGAGCTGTTTTTT. Protein sequence: CASSQVTPVSNTGELFF.

V is TRBV6-5 and J is TRBJ2-4, with TRBD2 identical over 8 bases. V was pared by 5 bases and J by 5 bases, with 5 bases of the junction left unmatched. The V gene's germline CDR1 is MNHEY and CDR2 SVGAGI. The CDR3 contains 14 residues. Here the CDR3 reads CASSTSGGENIQYF. CDR3 sequence (DNA): TGTGCCAGCAGTACCTCGGGGGGGGAAAACATTCAGTACTTC.

The gene calls are TRBV6-2 or TRBV6-3 and TRBJ2-1; 12 nucleotides align to TRBD2. Germline V gene sequence: CDR1 MNHEY, CDR2 SVGEGT. The CDR3 is made up of 13 amino acids. The V segment lost 8 bases and the J segment 7 bases; nucleotides outside the gene matches: 3. The CDR3 loop is CASEGTSGNEQFF. CDR3 DNA sequence: TGTGCCAGCGAGGGGACTAGCGGGAATGAGCAGTTCTTC.

The genes are TRBV6-4 and TRBJ2-7; unclear D gene. The length of the CDR3 is 15 residues. CDR1 and CDR2 from the germline V gene are MRHNA and SNTAGT. V was cut by 3 bases and J by 3 bases, with 15 bases left in between. The CDR3 DNA follows: TGTGCCAGCAGTGAAGAGTCCGGGCTGGGCTACGAGCAGTACTTC. The encoded protein is CASSEESGLGYEQYF.

The V gene is TRBV7-9, the J gene TRBJ1-2; perhaps TRBD1 as D (6 bases). The CDR3 length is 13 residues. Germline loops: CDR1 SEHNR, CDR2 FQNEAQ (reference sequence). The V gene lost 4 bases and the J gene lost 8 bases, with 14 bases spanning the gap. CDR3 sequence reads: CASSSGQSRGYTF. CDR3 DNA sequence: TGTGCCAGCAGCTCCGGACAGTCTCGCGGCTACACCTTC.

There are many counts of this clonotype. The rearrangement uses TRBV12-3 or TRBV12-4 and TRBJ2-1, with D possibly being TRBD2 (6 bases). Trimming pared 1 base from V and 3 bases from J, leaving 7 bases between. The CDR3 spans 14 residues. The CDR3 nucleotides are TGTGCCAGCAGTTTAGGACTAGACTACAATGAGCAGTTCTTC. Its protein product is CASSLGLDYNEQFF.

V usage is TRBV5-1 and J usage is TRBJ1-2, with TRBD1 identical over 7 bases. V shed 0 bases, J shed 8 bases, and the junction held 10 bases outside the gene matches. This CDR3 region has 15 residues. CDR1 and CDR2 from the germline V gene are SGHRS and YFSETQ. The DNA for the CDR3 is TGCGCCAGCAGCTTGGTCGGGACAGCCGGAGTGGGCTACACCTTC. Translated, it gives CASSLVGTAGVGYTF.